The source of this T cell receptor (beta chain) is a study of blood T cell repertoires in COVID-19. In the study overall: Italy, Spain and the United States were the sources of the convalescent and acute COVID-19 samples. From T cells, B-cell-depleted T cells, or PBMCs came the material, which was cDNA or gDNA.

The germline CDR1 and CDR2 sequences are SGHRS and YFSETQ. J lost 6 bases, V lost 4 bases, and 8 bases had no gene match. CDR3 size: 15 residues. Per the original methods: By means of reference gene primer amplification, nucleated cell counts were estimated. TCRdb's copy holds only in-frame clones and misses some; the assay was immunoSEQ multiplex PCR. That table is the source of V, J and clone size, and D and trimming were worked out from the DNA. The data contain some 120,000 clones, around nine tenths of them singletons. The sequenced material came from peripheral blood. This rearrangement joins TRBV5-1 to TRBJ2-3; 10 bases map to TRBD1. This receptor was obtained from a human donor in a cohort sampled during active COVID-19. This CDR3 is CASSVRDRGSDTQYF. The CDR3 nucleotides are TGCGCCAGCAGCGTCCGGGACAGGGGCTCCGATACGCAGTATTTT. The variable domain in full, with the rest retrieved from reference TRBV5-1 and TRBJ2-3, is KAGVTQTPRYLIKTRGQQVTLSCSPISGHRSVSWYQQTPGQGLQFLFEYFSETQRNKGNFPGRFSGRQFSNSRSEMNVSTLELGDSALYLCASSVRDRGSDTQYFGPGTRLTVL.